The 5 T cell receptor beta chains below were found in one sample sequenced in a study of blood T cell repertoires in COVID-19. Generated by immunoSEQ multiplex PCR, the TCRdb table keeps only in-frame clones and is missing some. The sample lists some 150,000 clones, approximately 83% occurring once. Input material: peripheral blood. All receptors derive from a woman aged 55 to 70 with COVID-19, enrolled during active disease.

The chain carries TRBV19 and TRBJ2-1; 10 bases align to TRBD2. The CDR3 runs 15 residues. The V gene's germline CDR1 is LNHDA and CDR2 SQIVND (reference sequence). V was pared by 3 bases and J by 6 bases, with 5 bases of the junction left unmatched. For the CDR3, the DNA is TGTGCCAGTAGTATTTTAGCGGGGGGCCCCAATGAGCAGTTCTTC. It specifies CASSILAGGPNEQFF.

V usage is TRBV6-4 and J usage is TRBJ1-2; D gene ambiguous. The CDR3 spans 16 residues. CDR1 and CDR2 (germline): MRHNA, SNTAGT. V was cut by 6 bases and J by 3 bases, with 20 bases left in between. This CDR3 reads CASRVGGRIPDYGYTF. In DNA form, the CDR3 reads TGTGCCAGCAGGGTCGGAGGCAGAATCCCGGACTATGGCTACACCTTC.

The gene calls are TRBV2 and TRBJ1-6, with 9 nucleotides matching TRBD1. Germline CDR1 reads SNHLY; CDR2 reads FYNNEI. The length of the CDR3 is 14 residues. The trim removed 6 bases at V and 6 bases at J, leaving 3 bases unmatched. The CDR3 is CASREQGANSPLHF. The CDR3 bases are TGTGCCAGCAGGGAACAGGGGGCTAATTCACCCCTCCACTTT.

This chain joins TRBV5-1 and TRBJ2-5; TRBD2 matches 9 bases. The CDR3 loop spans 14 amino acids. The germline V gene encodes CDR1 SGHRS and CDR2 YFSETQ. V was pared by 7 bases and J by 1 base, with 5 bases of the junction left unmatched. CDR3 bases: TGCGCCAGCCAGCGGGGGGCCCCCCAAGAGACCCAGTACTTC. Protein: CASQRGAPQETQYF.

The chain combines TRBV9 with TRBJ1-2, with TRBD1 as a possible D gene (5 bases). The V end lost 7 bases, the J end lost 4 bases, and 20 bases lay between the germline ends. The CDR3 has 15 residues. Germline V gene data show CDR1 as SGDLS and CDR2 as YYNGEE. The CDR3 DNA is TGTGCCAGCTCTCCCGGGGGGGAAAACGTCTATGGCTACACCTTC. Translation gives CASSPGGENVYGYTF.